This TCR beta chain stems from a study of blood T cell repertoires in COVID-19. Study details: Acute and convalescent COVID-19 specimens originated in the United States, Italy and Spain. The analysed material was cDNA or gDNA that came from T cells, B-cell-depleted T cells, or PBMCs.

The CDR3 covers 15 residues. V was pared by 0 bases and J by 4 bases, with 6 bases of the junction left unmatched. Germline V gives CDR1 SGHRS, CDR2 YFSETQ. Authors' analysis steps: It was from reference gene primer amplification that nucleated cell counts were estimated. Sequencing was performed with immunoSEQ multiplex PCR; in TCRdb, only in-frame clones are kept and a portion is missing. V, J and clone size are taken as reported in that table, and D and trimming were inferred from the DNA itself. The data contain 95,000 or so clones, approximately 80% of them singletons. The sequence was obtained from a human donor in a cohort sampled during active COVID-19. The chain has TRBV5-1 and TRBJ1-1, with TRBD1 identical over 7 bases. The source material was peripheral blood. The CDR3 loop reads CASSLAQGQGTEAFF. In DNA form, the CDR3 reads TGCGCCAGCAGCTTGGCACAGGGGCAGGGCACTGAAGCTTTCTTT.